A selection of T cell receptor beta chains follows, all from one sample in a study of human thymus T cells. Method: immunoSEQ multiplex PCR; TCRdb's copy keeps in-frame clones and lacks some. The sample yields some 120,000 clones, 90% to 95% seen once. Sequenced: thymus tissue. The receptors derive from a boy under three years old with a congenital heart defect but otherwise immunologically healthy. CDR3s include the opening cysteine and the closing phenylalanine or tryptophan. The D gene is left open where the match is weak. A clone size is listed for some rows: how often the clone was seen (once, few, many), or a class if it is expanded.

J gene	clone size	D gene	V gene	CDR3 protein	CDR3 DNA
TRBJ1-2	-	-	TRBV30	CAWTPTEYGYTF	TGTGCCTGGACCCCTACGGAGTATGGCTACACCTTC
TRBJ2-1	-	TRBD2	TRBV4-2	CASSQGTSPYNEQFF	TGTGCCAGCAGCCAAGGGACTAGCCCCTACAATGAGCAGTTCTTC
TRBJ1-5	-	-	TRBV5-8	CASSFTGERQPQHF	TGTGCCAGCAGCTTCACAGGTGAGCGTCAGCCCCAGCATTTT
TRBJ2-1	-	-	TRBV5-1	CASSPPGTGNEQFF	TGCGCCAGCAGCCCACCTGGGACCGGCAATGAGCAGTTCTTC
TRBJ1-2	-	TRBD1	TRBV7-2	CASSLDIGTGVPYANGYTF	TGTGCCAGCAGCTTAGATATAGGGACAGGGGTCCCCTATGCAAATGGCTACACCTTC
TRBJ1-1	-	-	TRBV15	CATSRLKRKDKAFF	TGTGCCACCAGCAGGTTAAAGAGGAAGGATAAAGCTTTCTTT
TRBJ2-7	-	-	TRBV6-5	CASSRRVGRVYEQYF	TGTGCCAGCAGTAGGCGTGTGGGCCGGGTTTACGAGCAGTACTTC
TRBJ2-1	-	TRBD1	TRBV5-1	CASRIPDRDSNEQFF	TGCGCCAGCAGGATCCCGGACAGGGACAGCAATGAGCAGTTCTTC
TRBJ1-2	-	-	TRBV2	CASRRAFGTPWGYTF	TGTGCCAGCAGGCGAGCCTTCGGGACCCCGTGGGGCTACACCTTC
TRBJ1-6	-	-	TRBV6-5	CASGLDSNSPLHF	TGTGCCAGCGGTCTAGACTCCAATTCACCCCTCCACTTT
TRBJ1-2	-	TRBD1	TRBV19	CASTHIPPRTGWFGYGYTF	TGTGCCAGTACCCATATCCCCCCCAGGACAGGGTGGTTTGGGTATGGCTACACCTTC
TRBJ1-1	-	-	TRBV12-5	CASGLPPWGGQAPHLNTEAFF	TGTGCTAGTGGTTTGCCCCCTTGGGGGGGCCAGGCCCCTCATTTGAACACTGAAGCTTTCTTT
TRBJ2-2	-	-	TRBV10-1	CASSESVGTGELFF	TGCGCCAGCAGTGAGTCAGTTGGTACCGGGGAGCTGTTTTTT
TRBJ1-5	-	-	TRBV19	CASSMQGTHQPQHF	TGTGCCAGTAGTATGCAGGGAACCCATCAGCCCCAGCATTTT
TRBJ2-3	-	-	TRBV5-4	CASSGAQSTDTQYF	TGTGCCAGCAGTGGGGCGCAATCCACAGATACGCAGTATTTT
TRBJ1-2	once	-	TRBV5-4	CASSLDRTVTYGYTF	TGTGCCAGCAGCTTGGATAGGACAGTTACATATGGCTACACCTTC
TRBJ2-1	-	TRBD2	TRBV7-8	CASSSTSGGAGEQFF	TGTGCCAGCAGCTCAACTAGCGGGGGGGCCGGTGAGCAGTTCTTC
TRBJ1-5	-	-	TRBV15	CATSRVLAGENSNQPQHF	TGTGCCACCAGCAGAGTTTTGGCAGGAGAGAATAGCAATCAGCCCCAGCATTTT
TRBJ2-5	-	-	TRBV11-3	CASSPRWGETQYF	TGTGCCAGCAGCCCCCGGTGGGGCGAGACCCAGTACTTC
TRBJ2-5	-	-	TRBV11-2	CASSLPRETQYF	TGTGCCAGCAGCCTACCCAGAGAGACCCAGTACTTC
TRBJ1-5	-	-	TRBV15	CATSRGGGQTYFSNQPQHF	TGTGCCACCAGCAGAGGAGGGGGGCAAACGTACTTTAGCAATCAGCCCCAGCATTTT
TRBJ1-4	once	TRBD1	TRBV30	CAWRRPEKGDSEKLFF	TGTGCCTGGAGAAGACCCGAAAAGGGGGACAGTGAAAAACTGTTTTTT
TRBJ2-5	-	-	TRBV4-2	CASSREAPGAPQTQYF	TGTGCCAGCAGCCGAGAGGCTCCGGGGGCTCCCCAGACCCAGTACTTC
TRBJ2-5	-	-	TRBV9	CASSVEGRWETQYF	TGTGCCAGCAGCGTGGAAGGAAGGTGGGAGACCCAGTACTTC
TRBJ2-2	-	-	TRBV6-1	CASSRGLANTGELFF	TGTGCCAGCAGTAGGGGACTGGCGAACACCGGGGAGCTGTTTTTT
TRBJ2-7	once	-	TRBV7-2	CASSCCYLHEQYF	TGTGCCAGCAGCTGCTGCTACTTACACGAGCAGTACTTC
TRBJ1-3	once	TRBD1	TRBV11-3	CASQQLPSTQGATGNTIYF	TGTGCCAGCCAACAACTACCCTCTACACAGGGGGCAACAGGAAACACCATATATTTT
TRBJ2-1	-	-	TRBV5-1	CASSPPVGGQVWNEQFF	TGCGCCAGCAGCCCCCCCGTCGGGGGACAAGTCTGGAATGAGCAGTTCTTC
TRBJ1-1	-	-	TRBV13	CASSLDGPGNTEAFF	TGTGCCAGCAGCTTAGATGGTCCCGGGAACACTGAAGCTTTCTTT
TRBJ1-6	-	TRBD1	TRBV7-8	CASSSGSDRGNSPLHF	TGTGCCAGCAGCTCGGGGTCGGACAGGGGGAATTCACCCCTCCACTTT
TRBJ1-2	once	TRBD1	TRBV6-6	CASSYATGGDYGYTF	TGTGCCAGCAGTTACGCGACAGGGGGCGACTATGGCTACACCTTC
TRBJ2-6	-	-	TRBV7-9	CASRPGSGANVLTF	TGTGCCAGCAGACCCGGCTCTGGGGCCAACGTCCTGACTTTC
TRBJ1-2	-	TRBD1	TRBV28	CASSSFIRTGHPSLGGYTF	TGTGCCAGCAGTAGTTTTATAAGGACAGGCCACCCTTCTTTGGGTGGCTACACCTTC
TRBJ1-6	few	TRBD1	TRBV7-2	CASSHSPGTGNSPLHF	TGTGCCAGCAGCCATTCTCCCGGGACAGGGAATTCACCCCTCCACTTT
TRBJ1-2	-	-	TRBV15	CATSLRGEGHLNYGYTF	TGTGCCACCAGCCTACGTGGGGAGGGACACCTAAACTATGGCTACACCTTC
TRBJ2-1	-	-	TRBV6-4	CASSDWPGLPDNEQFF	TGTGCCAGCAGTGACTGGCCGGGACTTCCTGACAATGAGCAGTTCTTC
TRBJ1-1	-	-	TRBV19	CASSEGGTEAFF	TGTGCCAGTTCGGAGGGGGGCACTGAAGCTTTCTTT
TRBJ1-1	-	TRBD1	TRBV2	CASITNRGQMNTEAFF	TGTGCCAGCATTACGAACAGGGGACAAATGAACACTGAAGCTTTCTTT
TRBJ2-3	once	-	TRBV9	CASSLTGRSADTQYF	TGTGCCAGCAGCTTAACCGGGCGGTCGGCCGATACGCAGTATTTT
TRBJ2-1	-	TRBD2	TRBV5-1	CASSLAGGAGENNEQFF	TGCGCCAGCAGCTTGGCTGGCGGGGCGGGGGAAAACAATGAGCAGTTCTTC
TRBJ1-1	few	-	TRBV29-1	CSVHDRNTEAFF	TGCAGCGTCCATGACAGGAACACTGAAGCTTTCTTT
TRBJ2-3	-	TRBD1	TRBV6-1	CASSGGDRGSDTQYF	TGTGCCAGCAGTGGAGGGGACAGGGGTTCAGATACGCAGTATTTT
TRBJ2-7	-	-	TRBV18	CASSPGVERLYEQYF	TGTGCCAGCTCACCCGGGGTTGAGCGCCTGTACGAGCAGTACTTC
TRBJ1-2	-	TRBD1	TRBV4-1	CASSQAETGGWYGYTF	TGCGCCAGCAGCCAAGCCGAGACAGGGGGATGGTATGGCTACACCTTC
TRBJ1-5	-	-	TRBV12-5	CASGLGPQGPFGPQHF	TGTGCTAGTGGTTTGGGCCCTCAGGGTCCCTTTGGGCCCCAGCATTTT
TRBJ2-7	-	-	TRBV19	CASKRNAETSRYEQYF	TGTGCCAGTAAAAGGAACGCGGAAACTAGCAGATACGAGCAGTACTTC
TRBJ1-5	-	-	TRBV28	CASSYWTAGNQPQHF	TGTGCCAGCAGTTATTGGACAGCCGGGAATCAGCCCCAGCATTTT
TRBJ1-1	-	TRBD1	TRBV5-8	CASSLSGTANTEAFF	TGTGCCAGCAGCCTGTCCGGGACAGCGAACACTGAAGCTTTCTTT
TRBJ1-5	-	TRBD1	TRBV19	CASSIRRQGNQPQHF	TGTGCCAGTAGTATCCGGCGACAGGGGAATCAGCCCCAGCATTTT
TRBJ2-1	-	-	TRBV5-1	CASSAPYDDRHNEQFF	TGCGCCAGCAGCGCCCCCTACGACGATCGCCACAATGAGCAGTTCTTC
TRBJ1-6	-	-	TRBV11-3	CASGDRRMRDGNSPLHF	TGTGCCAGCGGAGATAGGAGGATGAGGGACGGCAATTCACCCCTCCACTTT
TRBJ1-3	-	TRBD1	TRBV7-2	CASRQGVSGNTIYF	TGTGCCAGCCGACAGGGGGTCTCTGGAAACACCATATATTTT
TRBJ1-1	once	TRBD1	TRBV4-3	CASSRNRGMNTEAFF	TGCGCCAGCAGCCGGAACAGGGGCATGAACACTGAAGCTTTCTTT
TRBJ2-3	-	TRBD2	TRBV7-2	CASSPFGTRTADTQYF	TGTGCCAGCAGCCCCTTTGGGACTAGAACTGCAGATACGCAGTATTTT
TRBJ2-5	once	-	TRBV6-1	CASSLQDCPEETQYF	TGTGCCAGCAGTCTCCAGGATTGCCCAGAAGAGACCCAGTACTTC
TRBJ1-5	once	-	TRBV27	CASSLFAALDQPQHF	TGTGCCAGCAGTTTATTCGCGGCCCTCGATCAGCCCCAGCATTTT
TRBJ1-1	-	TRBD1	TRBV28	CASSPQTGLEWVAFF	TGTGCCAGCAGTCCTCAGACAGGGCTCGAGTGGGTAGCTTTCTTT
TRBJ1-6	-	-	TRBV4-2	CASSQGPSPLHF	TGTGCCAGCAGCCAAGGACCTTCACCCCTCCACTTT
TRBJ1-5	-	-	TRBV30	CAWSPKKVSNQPQHF	TGTGCCTGGAGTCCTAAGAAGGTTAGCAATCAGCCCCAGCATTTT